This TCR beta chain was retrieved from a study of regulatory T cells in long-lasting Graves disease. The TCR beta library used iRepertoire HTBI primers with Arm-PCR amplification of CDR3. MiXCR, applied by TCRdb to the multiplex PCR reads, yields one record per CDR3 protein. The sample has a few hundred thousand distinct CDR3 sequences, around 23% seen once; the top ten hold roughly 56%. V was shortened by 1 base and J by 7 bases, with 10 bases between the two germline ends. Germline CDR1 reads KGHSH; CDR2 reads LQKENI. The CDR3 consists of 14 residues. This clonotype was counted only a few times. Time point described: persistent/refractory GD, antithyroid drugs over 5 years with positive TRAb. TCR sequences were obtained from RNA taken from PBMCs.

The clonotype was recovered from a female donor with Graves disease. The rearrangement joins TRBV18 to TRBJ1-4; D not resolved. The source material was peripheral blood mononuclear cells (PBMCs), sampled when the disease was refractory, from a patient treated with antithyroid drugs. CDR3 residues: CASSPQRDAEKLFF. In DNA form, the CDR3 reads TGTGCCAGCTCACCACAAAGGGATGCTGAAAAACTGTTTTTT.